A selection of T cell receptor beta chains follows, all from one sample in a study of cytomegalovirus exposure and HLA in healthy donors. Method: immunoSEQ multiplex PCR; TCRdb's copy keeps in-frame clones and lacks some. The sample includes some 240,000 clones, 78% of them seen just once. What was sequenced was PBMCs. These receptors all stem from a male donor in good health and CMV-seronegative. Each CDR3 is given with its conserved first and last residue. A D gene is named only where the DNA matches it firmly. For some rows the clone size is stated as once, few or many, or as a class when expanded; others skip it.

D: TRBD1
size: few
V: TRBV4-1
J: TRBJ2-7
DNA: TGCGCCAGCAGCCAAGATAGGGGGACAGGGCAATTATACGAGCAGTACTTC
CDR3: CASSQDRGTGQLYEQYF

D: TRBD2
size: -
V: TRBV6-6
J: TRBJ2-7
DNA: TGTGCCAGCAGTTTCGTCCGAGCGGGAGACGAGCAGTACTTC
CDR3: CASSFVRAGDEQYF

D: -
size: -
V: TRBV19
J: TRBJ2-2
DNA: TGTGCCAGTAGCCTACAGGGTCCGACCGGGGAGCTGTTTTTT
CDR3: CASSLQGPTGELFF

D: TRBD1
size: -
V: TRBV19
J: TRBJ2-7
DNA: TGTGCCAGTAGTTCTAGACAGGGGGCGTCCACCTACGAGCAGTACTTC
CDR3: CASSSRQGASTYEQYF

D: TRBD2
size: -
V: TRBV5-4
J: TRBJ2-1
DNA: TGTGCCAGCAGCTCCCCGACTAGCGGGAGACCTCTCTCCTACAATGAGCAGTTCTTC
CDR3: CASSSPTSGRPLSYNEQFF

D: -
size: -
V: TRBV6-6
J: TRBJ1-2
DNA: TGTGCCAGCAGTGGAGGACTGGACGGATACACCTTC
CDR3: CASSGGLDGYTF

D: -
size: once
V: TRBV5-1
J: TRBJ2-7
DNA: TGCGCCAGCAGCTTGAGAGGCTACGAGCAGTACTTC
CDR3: CASSLRGYEQYF

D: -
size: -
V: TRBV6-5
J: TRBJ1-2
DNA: TGTGCCAGCTCCCAGGGGAAGCGCTATGGCTACACCTTC
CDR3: CASSQGKRYGYTF

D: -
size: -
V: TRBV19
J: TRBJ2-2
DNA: TGTGCCAGTAGAGTTTTGGGGCTGGACACCGGGGAGCTGTTTTTT
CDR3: CASRVLGLDTGELFF

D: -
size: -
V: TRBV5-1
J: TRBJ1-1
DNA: TGCGCCAGCAGCGAGGACACCGCCCTTGAAGCTTTCTTT
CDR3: CASSEDTALEAFF

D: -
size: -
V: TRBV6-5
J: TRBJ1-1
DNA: TGTGCCAGCAGTGGCCCACAGGGAGTTACTGAAGCTTTCTTT
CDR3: CASSGPQGVTEAFF

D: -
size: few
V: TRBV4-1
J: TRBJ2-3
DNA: TGCGCCAGCAGCACGACTAGTAGTCGCACAGATACGCAGTATTTT
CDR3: CASSTTSSRTDTQYF

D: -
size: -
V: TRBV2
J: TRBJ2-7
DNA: TGTGCCAGCCGACGTGAGAAGAGCGGCTCCTACGAGCAGTACTTC
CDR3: CASRREKSGSYEQYF

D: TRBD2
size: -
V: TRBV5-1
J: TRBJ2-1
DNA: TGCGCCAGCAGCTTGAAGGTTGGACTAGCGGGAGGGCGCAATGAGCAGTTCTTC
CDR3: CASSLKVGLAGGRNEQFF

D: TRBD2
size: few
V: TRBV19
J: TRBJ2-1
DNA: TGTGCCAGTAGTGCCTCCAGTGGGGGGGAGGTGGTCAATGAGCAGTTCTTC
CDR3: CASSASSGGEVVNEQFF

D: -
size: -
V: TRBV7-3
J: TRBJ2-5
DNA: TGTGCCAGCAGCTTATCCGACACAGAAGAGACCCAGTACTTC
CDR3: CASSLSDTEETQYF

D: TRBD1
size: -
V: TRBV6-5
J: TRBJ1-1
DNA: TGTGCCAGCAGTTACTGGGGACAGGGGGCGGCTGAAGCTTTCTTT
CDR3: CASSYWGQGAAEAFF

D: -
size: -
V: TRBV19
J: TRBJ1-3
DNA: TGTGCCAGTAGCTCATGGGGCACCTCTGGAAACACCATATATTTT
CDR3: CASSSWGTSGNTIYF

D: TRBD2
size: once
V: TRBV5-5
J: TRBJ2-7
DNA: TGTGCCAGCAGCGTTATAGCGGGCCCAAGTTCCTACGAGCAGTACTTC
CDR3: CASSVIAGPSSYEQYF

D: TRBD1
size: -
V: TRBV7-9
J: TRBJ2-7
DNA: TGTGCCAGCAGCGAATTAACCGGGACAGGGGTCCACGAGCAGTACTTC
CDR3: CASSELTGTGVHEQYF

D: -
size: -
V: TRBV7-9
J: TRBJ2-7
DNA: TGTGCCAGCACTCAGGGATACGAGCAGTACTTC
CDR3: CASTQGYEQYF

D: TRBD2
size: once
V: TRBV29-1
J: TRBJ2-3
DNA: TGCAGCGCCCGGGTAGCGGGAGGGGCAGATACGCAGTATTTT
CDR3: CSARVAGGADTQYF

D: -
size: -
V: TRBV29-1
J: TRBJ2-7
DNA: TGCAGCGTTTTGCGGGGATACGAGCAGTACTTC
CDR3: CSVLRGYEQYF

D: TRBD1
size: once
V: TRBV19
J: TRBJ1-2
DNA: TGTGCCAGTAGTATGAAGACAGGGCTAGGGGGCTATGGCTACACCTTC
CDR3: CASSMKTGLGGYGYTF

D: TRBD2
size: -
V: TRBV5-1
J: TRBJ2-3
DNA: TGCGCCAGCAGCGTCACTAGCGGCAGTCGGGCAGATACGCAGTATTTT
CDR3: CASSVTSGSRADTQYF

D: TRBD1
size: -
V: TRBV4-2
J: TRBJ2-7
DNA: TGTGCCAGCAGCCAAGATCGGGGGACAGGGTCCCCCTTATACGAGCAGTACTTC
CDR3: CASSQDRGTGSPLYEQYF

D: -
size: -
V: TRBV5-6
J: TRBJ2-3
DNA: TGTGCCAGCAGCACCGGACAGTTTGGAACAGATACGCAGTATTTT
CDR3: CASSTGQFGTDTQYF

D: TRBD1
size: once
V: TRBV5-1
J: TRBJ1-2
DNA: TGCGCCAGCAGCGCCGATGACAGGGCTGCAGGCTACACCTTC
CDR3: CASSADDRAAGYTF

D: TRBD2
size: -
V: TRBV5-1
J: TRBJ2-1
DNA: TGCGCCAGCAGCTTGACAGCGGGACGACGACTAGGTGAGCAGTTCTTC
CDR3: CASSLTAGRRLGEQFF

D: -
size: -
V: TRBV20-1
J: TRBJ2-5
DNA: TGCAGTCAGGGGTCGGTGGAGACCCAGTACTTC
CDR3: CSQGSVETQYF

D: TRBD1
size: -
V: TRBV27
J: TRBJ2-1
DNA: TGTGCCAGCAGTGAGACAGGGTCGGGGCAGTTCTTC
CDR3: CASSETGSGQFF

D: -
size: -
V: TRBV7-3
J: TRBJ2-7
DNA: TGTGCCAGCTTTCGGGATAGCGACGAGCAGTACTTC
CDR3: CASFRDSDEQYF

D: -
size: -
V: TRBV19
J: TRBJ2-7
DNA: TGTGCCAGTAGGCTACGTCATCCCCACTACGAGCAGTACTTC
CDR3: CASRLRHPHYEQYF

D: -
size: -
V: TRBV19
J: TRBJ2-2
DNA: TGTGCCAGTAGTCCCCGGAGGACCGGGGAGCTGTTTTTT
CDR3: CASSPRRTGELFF

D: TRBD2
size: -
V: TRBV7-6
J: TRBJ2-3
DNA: TGTGCCAGCAGCTTAAGACCGGGACTAGCGGGAACAGATACGCAGTATTTT
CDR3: CASSLRPGLAGTDTQYF

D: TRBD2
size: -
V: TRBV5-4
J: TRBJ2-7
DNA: TGTGCCAGCAGCCTTGCGGGGGGTTCCTACGAGCAGTACTTC
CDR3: CASSLAGGSYEQYF

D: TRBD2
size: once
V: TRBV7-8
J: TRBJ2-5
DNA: TGTGCCAGCAGCCCCGAGCCGGGTCGGGGGGGGACCCAGTACTTC
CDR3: CASSPEPGRGGTQYF

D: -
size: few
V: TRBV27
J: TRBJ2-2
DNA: TGTGCCAGCAGTTCACTAGTATACACCGGGGAGCTGTTTTTT
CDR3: CASSSLVYTGELFF

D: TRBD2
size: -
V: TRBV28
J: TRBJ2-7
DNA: TGTGCCAGCAGGCTCGGGACTAGCGGATCCTACGAGCAGTACTTC
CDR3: CASRLGTSGSYEQYF

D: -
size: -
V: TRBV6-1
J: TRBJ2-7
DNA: TGTGCCGGGGGCAGGGGAGGGGCGGTCGAGCAGTACTTC
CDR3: CAGGRGGAVEQYF

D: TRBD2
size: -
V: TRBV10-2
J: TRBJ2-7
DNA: TGCGCCAGCAGGAAGACTAGCGGGAGTACTGGGGAGCAGTACTTC
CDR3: CASRKTSGSTGEQYF

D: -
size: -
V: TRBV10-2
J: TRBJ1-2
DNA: TGCGCCAGCAGCCTACAGGGCGACTATGGCTACACCTTC
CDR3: CASSLQGDYGYTF

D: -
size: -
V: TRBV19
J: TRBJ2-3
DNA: TGTGCCAGTAGTCCTGGGGGGGGCGCAGATACGCAGTATTTT
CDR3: CASSPGGGADTQYF

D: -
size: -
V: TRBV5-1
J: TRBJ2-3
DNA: TGCGCCAGCAGCCCGAGTCCGGGGGAAGATACGCAGTATTTT
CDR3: CASSPSPGEDTQYF

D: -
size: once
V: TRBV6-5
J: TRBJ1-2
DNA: TGTGCCAGCAGATTACAGGGTTCTGGAGGCTACACCTTC
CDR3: CASRLQGSGGYTF

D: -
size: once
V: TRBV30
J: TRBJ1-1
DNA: TGTGCCTGGGGAGGACAGACGAACACTGAAGCTTTCTTT
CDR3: CAWGGQTNTEAFF

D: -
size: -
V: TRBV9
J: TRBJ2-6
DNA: TGTGCCAGCAGCCCAGGGGTCTCTGGGGCCAACGTCCTGACTTTC
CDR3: CASSPGVSGANVLTF

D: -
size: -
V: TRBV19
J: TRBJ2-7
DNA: TGTGCCAGTAGTCCCCGAGGAAGCCCCTACGAGCAGTACTTC
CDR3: CASSPRGSPYEQYF

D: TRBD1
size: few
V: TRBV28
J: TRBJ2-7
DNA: TGTGCCACCGCCGGGACAGGTCTACTCTACGAGCAGTACTTC
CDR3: CATAGTGLLYEQYF

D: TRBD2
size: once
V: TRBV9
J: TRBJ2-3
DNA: TGTGCCAGCAGCGTGGGTATGGGAGGGCCACAAGATACGCAGTATTTT
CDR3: CASSVGMGGPQDTQYF

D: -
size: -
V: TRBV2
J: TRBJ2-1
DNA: TGTGCCAGCAGTGACCCGCGGGTAAACTACAATGAGCAGTTCTTC
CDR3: CASSDPRVNYNEQFF

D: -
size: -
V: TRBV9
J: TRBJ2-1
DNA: TGTGCCAGCAGCGTAGTAGGAGAGGGGCAGTTCTTC
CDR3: CASSVVGEGQFF

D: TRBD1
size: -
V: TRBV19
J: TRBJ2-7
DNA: TGTGCCAGTAGTATAGATGGACAGGGCTACGAGCAGTACTTC
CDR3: CASSIDGQGYEQYF

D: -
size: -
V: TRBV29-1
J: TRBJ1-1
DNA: TGCAGCGTTCACAGCCCCATGCTTGTGAACACTGAAGCTTTCTTT
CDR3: CSVHSPMLVNTEAFF